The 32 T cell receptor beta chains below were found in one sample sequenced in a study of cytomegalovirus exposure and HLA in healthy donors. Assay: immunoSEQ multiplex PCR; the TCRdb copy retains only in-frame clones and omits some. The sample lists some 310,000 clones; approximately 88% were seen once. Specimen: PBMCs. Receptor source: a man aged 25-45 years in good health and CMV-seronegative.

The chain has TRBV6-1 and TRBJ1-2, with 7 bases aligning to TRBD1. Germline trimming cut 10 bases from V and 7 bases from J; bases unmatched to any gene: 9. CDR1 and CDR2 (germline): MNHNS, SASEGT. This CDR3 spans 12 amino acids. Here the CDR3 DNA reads TGTGCCATCGACAGGGTGAATAGTGGCTACACCTTC. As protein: CAIDRVNSGYTF.

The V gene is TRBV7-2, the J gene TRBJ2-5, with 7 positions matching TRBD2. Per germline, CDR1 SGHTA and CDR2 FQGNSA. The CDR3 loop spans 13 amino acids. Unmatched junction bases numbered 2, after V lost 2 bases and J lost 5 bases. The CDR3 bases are TGTGCCAGCAGCTTAAGCGGGACGGAGACCCAGTACTTC. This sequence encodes CASSLSGTETQYF.

CDR3 DNA sequence: TGTGCCAGCAGCTTGTGGGGACTAGCGGCAGATACGCAGTATTTT. Its protein product is CASSLWGLAADTQYF. The gene calls are TRBV7-2 and TRBJ2-3, with TRBD2 matching over 11 bases. The length of the CDR3 is 15 residues. The ends lost 3 bases at V and 4 bases at J; junction bases unmatched: 3. CDR1 and CDR2 (germline): SGHTA, FQGNSA. The full variable domain, rest sourced from reference TRBV7-2 and TRBJ2-3, is GAGVSQSPSNKVTEKGKDVELRCDPISGHTALYWYRQSLGQGLEFLIYFQGNSAPDKSGLPSDRFSAERTGGSVSTLTIQRTQQEDSAVYLCASSLWGLAADTQYFGPGTRLTVL.

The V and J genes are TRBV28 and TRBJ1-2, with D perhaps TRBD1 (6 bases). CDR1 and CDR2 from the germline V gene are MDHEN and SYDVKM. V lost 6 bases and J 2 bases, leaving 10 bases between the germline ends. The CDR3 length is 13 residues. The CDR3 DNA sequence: TGTGCCAGCAGGGATGGACAGAACTATGGCTACACCTTC. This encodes CASRDGQNYGYTF.

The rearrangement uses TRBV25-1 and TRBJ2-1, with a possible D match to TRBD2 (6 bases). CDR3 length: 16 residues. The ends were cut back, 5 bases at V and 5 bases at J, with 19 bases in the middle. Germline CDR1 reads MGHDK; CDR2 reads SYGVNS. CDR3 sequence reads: CASSSRDSGTHNEQFF. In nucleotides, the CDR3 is TGTGCCAGCAGTTCTAGGGACTCCGGGACCCACAATGAGCAGTTCTTC.

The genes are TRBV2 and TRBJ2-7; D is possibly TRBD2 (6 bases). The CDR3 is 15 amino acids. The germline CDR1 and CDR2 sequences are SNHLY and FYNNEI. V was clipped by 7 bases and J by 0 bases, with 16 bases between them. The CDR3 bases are TGTGCCAGCAAGGAGGGGAGAGTGTCCTCCTACGAGCAGTACTTC. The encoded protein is CASKEGRVSSYEQYF.

The CDR3 loop reads CASSPYRGPDEQFF. CDR3 sequence (DNA): TGTGCCAGCAGCCCTTACAGGGGTCCCGATGAGCAGTTCTTC. V and J are TRBV11-2 and TRBJ2-1; 7 positions agree with TRBD1. Germline V gene sequence: CDR1 SGHAT, CDR2 FQNNGV. The CDR3 consists of 14 residues. V lost 5 bases and J lost 8; bases outside the gene matches: 9.

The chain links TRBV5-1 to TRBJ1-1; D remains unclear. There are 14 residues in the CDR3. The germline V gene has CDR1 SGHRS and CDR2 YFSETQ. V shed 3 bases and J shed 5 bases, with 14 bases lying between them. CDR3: CASSSQPGGTEAFF. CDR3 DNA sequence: TGCGCCAGCAGCTCCCAACCGGGTGGGACTGAAGCTTTCTTT.

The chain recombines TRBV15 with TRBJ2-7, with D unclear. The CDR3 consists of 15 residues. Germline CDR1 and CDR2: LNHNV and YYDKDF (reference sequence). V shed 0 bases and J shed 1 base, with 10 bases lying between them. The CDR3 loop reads CATSREPGPSYEQYF. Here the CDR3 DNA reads TGTGCCACCAGCAGAGAACCTGGCCCTTCCTACGAGCAGTACTTC.

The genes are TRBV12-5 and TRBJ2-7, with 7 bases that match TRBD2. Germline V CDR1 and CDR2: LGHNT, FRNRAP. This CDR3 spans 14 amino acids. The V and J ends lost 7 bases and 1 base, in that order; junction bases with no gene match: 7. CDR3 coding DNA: TGTGCTAGTGCCCTTAGCGGGCCTTCCTACGAGCAGTACTTC. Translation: CASALSGPSYEQYF.

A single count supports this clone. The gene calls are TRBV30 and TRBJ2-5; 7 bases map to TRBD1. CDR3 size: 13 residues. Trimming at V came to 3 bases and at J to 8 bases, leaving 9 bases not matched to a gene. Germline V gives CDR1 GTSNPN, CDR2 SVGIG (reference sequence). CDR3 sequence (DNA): TGTGCCTGGAGAAACAGGGGATCGTCTACCCAGTACTTC. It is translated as CAWRNRGSSTQYF. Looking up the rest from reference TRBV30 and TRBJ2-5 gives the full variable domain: SQTIHQWPATLVQPVGSPLSLECTVEGTSNPNLYWYRQAAGRGLQLLFYSVGIGQISSEVPQNLSASRPQDRQFILSSKKLLLSDSGFYLCAWRNRGSSTQYFGPGTRLLVL.

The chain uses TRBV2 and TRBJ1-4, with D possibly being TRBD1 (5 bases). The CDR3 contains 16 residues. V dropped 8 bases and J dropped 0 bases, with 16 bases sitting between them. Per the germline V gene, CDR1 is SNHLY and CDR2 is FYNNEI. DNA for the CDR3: TGTGCCAGCGCGGGGCCGATCATCGCAACTAATGAAAAACTGTTTTTT. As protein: CASAGPIIATNEKLFF.

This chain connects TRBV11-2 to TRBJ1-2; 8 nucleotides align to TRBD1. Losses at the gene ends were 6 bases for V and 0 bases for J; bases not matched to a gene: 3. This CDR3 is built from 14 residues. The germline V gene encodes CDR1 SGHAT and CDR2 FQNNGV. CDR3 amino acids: CASRPTGANYGYTF. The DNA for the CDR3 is TGTGCCAGCAGACCGACAGGGGCTAACTATGGCTACACCTTC.

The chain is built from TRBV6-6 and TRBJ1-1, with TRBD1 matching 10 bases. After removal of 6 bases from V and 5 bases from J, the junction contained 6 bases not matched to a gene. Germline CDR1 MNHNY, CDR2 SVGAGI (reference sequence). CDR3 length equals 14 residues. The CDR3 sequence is CASRVRTGGTEAFF. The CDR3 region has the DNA TGTGCCAGCAGAGTTAGGACAGGGGGAACTGAAGCTTTCTTT.

The DNA for the CDR3 is TGTGCCAGCTCGCTCGGGACAGGGAGTTCCCTTTATAATTCACCCCTCCACTTT. Its protein is CASSLGTGSSLYNSPLHF. The rearrangement joins TRBV18 to TRBJ1-6; TRBD1 aligns across 9 bases. CDR1 and CDR2 (germline): KGHSH, LQKENI. V shed 6 bases, J shed 4 bases, and the junction held 13 bases outside the gene matches. The CDR3 has 18 amino acids. Variable domain in full (rest from reference TRBV18 and TRBJ1-6): NAGVMQNPRHLVRRRGQEARLRCSPMKGHSHVYWYRQLPEEGLKFMVYLQKENIIDESGMPKERFSAEFPKEGPSILRIQQVVRGDSAAYFCASSLGTGSSLYNSPLHFGNGTRLTVT.

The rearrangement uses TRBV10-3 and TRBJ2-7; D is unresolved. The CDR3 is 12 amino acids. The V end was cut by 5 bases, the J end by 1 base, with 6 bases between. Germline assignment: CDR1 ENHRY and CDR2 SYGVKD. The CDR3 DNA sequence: TGTGCCATCAGTCAGGTATCCTACGAGCAGTACTTC. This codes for CAISQVSYEQYF.

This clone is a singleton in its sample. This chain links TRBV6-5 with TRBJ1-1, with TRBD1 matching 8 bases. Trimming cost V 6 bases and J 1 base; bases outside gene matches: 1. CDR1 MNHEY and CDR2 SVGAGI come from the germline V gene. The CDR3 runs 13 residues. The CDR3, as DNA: TGTGCCAGCAGCGGACAGGGGAACACTGAAGCTTTCTTT. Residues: CASSGQGNTEAFF.

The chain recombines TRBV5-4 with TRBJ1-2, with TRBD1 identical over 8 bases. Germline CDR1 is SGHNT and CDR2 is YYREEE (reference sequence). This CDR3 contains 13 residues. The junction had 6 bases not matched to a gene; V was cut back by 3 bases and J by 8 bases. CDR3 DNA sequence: TGTGCCAGCAGCTCCACACAGGGGGACGGCTACACCTTC. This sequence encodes CASSSTQGDGYTF.

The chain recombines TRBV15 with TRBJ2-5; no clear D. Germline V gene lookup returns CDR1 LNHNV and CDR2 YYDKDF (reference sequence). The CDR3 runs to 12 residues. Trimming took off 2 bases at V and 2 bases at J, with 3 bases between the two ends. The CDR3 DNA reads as TGTGCCACCAGCAGACCGCAAGAGACCCAGTACTTC. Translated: CATSRPQETQYF. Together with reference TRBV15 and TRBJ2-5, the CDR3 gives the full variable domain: DAMVIQNPRYQVTQFGKPVTLSCSQTLNHNVMYWYQQKSSQAPKLLFHYYDKDFNNEADTPDNFQSRRPNTSFCFLDIRSPGLGDTAMYLCATSRPQETQYFGPGTRLLVL.

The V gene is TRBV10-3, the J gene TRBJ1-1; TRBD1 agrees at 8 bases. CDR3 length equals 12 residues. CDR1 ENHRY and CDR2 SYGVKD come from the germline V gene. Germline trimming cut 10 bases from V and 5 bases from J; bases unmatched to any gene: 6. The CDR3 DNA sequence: TGTGCCACTCAGGGGGCAGGAACTGAAGCTTTCTTT. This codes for CATQGAGTEAFF.

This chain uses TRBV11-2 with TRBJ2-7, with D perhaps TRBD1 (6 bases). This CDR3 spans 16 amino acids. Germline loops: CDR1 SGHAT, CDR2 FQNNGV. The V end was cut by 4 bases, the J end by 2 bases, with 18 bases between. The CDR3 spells CASSSTGPRRTYEQYF. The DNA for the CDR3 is TGTGCCAGCAGCTCAACAGGGCCTCGAAGAACCTACGAGCAGTACTTC.

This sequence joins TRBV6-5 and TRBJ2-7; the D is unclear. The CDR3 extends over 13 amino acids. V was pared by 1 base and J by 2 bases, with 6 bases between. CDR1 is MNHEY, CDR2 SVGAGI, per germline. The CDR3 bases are TGTGCCAGCAGTTACTTCCCGGCCTACGAGCAGTACTTC. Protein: CASSYFPAYEQYF.

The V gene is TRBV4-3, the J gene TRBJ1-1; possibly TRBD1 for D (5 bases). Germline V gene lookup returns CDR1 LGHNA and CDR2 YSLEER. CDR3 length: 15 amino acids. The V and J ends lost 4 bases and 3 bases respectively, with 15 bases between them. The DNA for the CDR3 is TGCGCCAGCAGCCGCCTCTCAACGGGGGACACTGAAGCTTTCTTT. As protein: CASSRLSTGDTEAFF.

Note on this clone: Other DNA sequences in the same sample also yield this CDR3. CDR3 region: CASSYVGGLNTEAFF. Written as DNA, the CDR3 is TGTGCCAGCAGTTACGTCGGGGGTTTGAACACTGAAGCTTTCTTT. This sequence joins TRBV6-5 and TRBJ1-1, with D maybe TRBD1 (5 bases). Germline assignment: CDR1 MNHEY and CDR2 SVGAGI. With 2 bases removed from V and 0 bases from J, the gap between germline ends came to 10 bases. The CDR3 loop spans 15 amino acids.

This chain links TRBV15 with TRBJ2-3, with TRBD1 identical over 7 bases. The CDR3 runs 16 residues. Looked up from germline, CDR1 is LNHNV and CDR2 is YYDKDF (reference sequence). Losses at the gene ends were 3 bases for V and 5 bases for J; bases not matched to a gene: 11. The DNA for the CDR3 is TGTGCCACCAGCAGCAGACAGGGTCCCCACGTAGATACGCAGTATTTT. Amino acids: CATSSRQGPHVDTQYF.

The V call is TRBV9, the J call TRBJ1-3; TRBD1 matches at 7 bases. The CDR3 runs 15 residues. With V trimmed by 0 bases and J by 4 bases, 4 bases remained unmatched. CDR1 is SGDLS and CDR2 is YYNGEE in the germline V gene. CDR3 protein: CASSVEGAKGNTIYF. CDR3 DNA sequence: TGTGCCAGCAGCGTAGAGGGGGCGAAAGGAAACACCATATATTTT.

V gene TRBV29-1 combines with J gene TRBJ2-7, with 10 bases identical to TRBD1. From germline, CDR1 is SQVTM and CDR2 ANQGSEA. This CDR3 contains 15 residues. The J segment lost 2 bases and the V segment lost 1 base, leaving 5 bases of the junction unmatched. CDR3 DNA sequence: TGCAGCGTTGAAGGCGGACAGGGGGGGACCTACGAGCAGTACTTC. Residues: CSVEGGQGGTYEQYF.

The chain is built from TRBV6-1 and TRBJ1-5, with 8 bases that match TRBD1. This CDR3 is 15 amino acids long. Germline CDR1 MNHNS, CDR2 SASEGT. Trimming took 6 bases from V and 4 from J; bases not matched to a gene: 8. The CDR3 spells CASSFDRGRNQPQHF. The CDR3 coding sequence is TGTGCCAGCAGCTTTGACAGGGGAAGAAATCAGCCCCAGCATTTT.

The CDR3 nucleotides read TGCGCCAGCAGCTTGGGGGGACAGGGTTATGGCTACACCTTC. Translated: CASSLGGQGYGYTF. The chain has TRBV5-1 and TRBJ1-2; 9 bases fit TRBD1. CDR1 SGHRS and CDR2 YFSETQ come from the germline V gene. This CDR3 spans 14 amino acids. V lost 0 bases, J lost 5 bases, and 2 bases stayed unmatched.

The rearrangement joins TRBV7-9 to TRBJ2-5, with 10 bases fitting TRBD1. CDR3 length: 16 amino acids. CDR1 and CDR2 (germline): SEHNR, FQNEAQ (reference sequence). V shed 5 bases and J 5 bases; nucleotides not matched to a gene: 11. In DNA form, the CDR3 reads TGTGCCAGCAGCCCCCCCGGGACAGGGGTCAGGGAGACCCAGTACTTC. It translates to CASSPPGTGVRETQYF.

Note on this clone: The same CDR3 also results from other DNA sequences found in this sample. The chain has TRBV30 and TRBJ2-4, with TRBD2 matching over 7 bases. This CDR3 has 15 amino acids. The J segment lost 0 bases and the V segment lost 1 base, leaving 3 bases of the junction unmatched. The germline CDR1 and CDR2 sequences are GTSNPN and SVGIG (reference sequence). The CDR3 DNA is TGTGCCTGGAGTGGGGGAGGGCTAGCCAAAAACATTCAGTACTTC. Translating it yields CAWSGGGLAKNIQYF. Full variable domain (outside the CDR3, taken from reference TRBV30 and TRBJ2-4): SQTIHQWPATLVQPVGSPLSLECTVEGTSNPNLYWYRQAAGRGLQLLFYSVGIGQISSEVPQNLSASRPQDRQFILSSKKLLLSDSGFYLCAWSGGGLAKNIQYFGAGTRLSVL.

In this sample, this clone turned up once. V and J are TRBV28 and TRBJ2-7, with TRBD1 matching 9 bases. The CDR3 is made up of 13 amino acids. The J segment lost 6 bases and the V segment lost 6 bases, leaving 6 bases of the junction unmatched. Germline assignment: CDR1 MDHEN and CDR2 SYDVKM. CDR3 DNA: TGTGCCAGCAGAGGGACAGGGTCTCGCGAGCAGTACTTC. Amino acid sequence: CASRGTGSREQYF.